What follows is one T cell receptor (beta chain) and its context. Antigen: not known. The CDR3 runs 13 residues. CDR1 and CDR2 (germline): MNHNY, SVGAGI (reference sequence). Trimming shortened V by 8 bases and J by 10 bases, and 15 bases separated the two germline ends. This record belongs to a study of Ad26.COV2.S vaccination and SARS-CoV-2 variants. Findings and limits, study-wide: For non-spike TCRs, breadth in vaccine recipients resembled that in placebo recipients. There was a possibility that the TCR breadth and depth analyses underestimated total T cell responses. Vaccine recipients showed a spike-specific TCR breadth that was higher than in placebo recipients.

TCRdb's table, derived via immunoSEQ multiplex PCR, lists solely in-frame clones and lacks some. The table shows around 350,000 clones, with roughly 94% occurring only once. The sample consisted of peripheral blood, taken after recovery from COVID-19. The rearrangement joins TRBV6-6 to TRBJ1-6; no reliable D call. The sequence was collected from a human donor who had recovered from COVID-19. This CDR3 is CASFSTARSPLHF. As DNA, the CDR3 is TGTGCCAGCTTCTCGACCGCTAGGTCACCCCTCCACTTT.